These 8 T cell receptor beta chains were sequenced from one sample in a study of PD-L1 blockade in urothelial cancer. Clones were sequenced by immunoSEQ multiplex PCR, and TCRdb holds only the in-frame ones, with some missing. The data show around 45,000 clones, approximately 88% seen once. Sequenced material: PBMCs, taken around atezolizumab (anti-PD-L1) treatment. These receptors were obtained from an elderly man with urothelial cancer.

This clone was picked up a small number of times. This rearrangement joins TRBV4-1 to TRBJ2-1; 10 nucleotides line up with TRBD2. CDR3 length: 17 residues. Germline V gene sequence: CDR1 MGHRA, CDR2 YSYEKL. Trimming at V came to 2 bases and at J to 4 bases, leaving 8 bases not matched to a gene. The CDR3 here is CASSQSSASGGYNEQFF. CDR3 nucleotide sequence: TGCGCCAGCAGCCAATCATCGGCTAGCGGGGGTTACAATGAGCAGTTCTTC.

The chain has TRBV10-3 and TRBJ1-2; tentatively, D is TRBD1 (5 bases). The CDR3 totals 12 residues. Trimming took off 2 bases at V and 4 bases at J, with 5 bases between the two ends. Germline CDR1 is ENHRY and CDR2 is SYGVKD. Here the CDR3 DNA reads TGTGCCATCAGTGAGGACAGCTATGGCTACACCTTC. It yields the protein CAISEDSYGYTF.

This clone was observed a single time. This chain links TRBV29-1 with TRBJ1-1; 9 positions agree with TRBD1. Germline CDR1 is SQVTM and CDR2 is ANQGSEA. CDR3 length: 13 residues. The J segment lost 1 base and the V segment lost 6 bases, leaving 3 bases of the junction unmatched. The CDR3 sequence: CSVGQGKNTEAFF. In DNA, the CDR3 is TGCAGCGTCGGACAGGGGAAGAACACTGAAGCTTTCTTT.

The chain recombines TRBV5-4 with TRBJ2-7; 10 positions match TRBD1. The germline CDR1 and CDR2 sequences are SGHNT and YYREEE (reference sequence). CDR3 length equals 13 residues. The V gene end was trimmed by 6 bases and the J gene end by 1 base; junction bases not matched to a gene: 1. The CDR3 coding sequence is TGTGCCAGCAAGGACAGGGGGTCCTACGAGCAGTACTTC. As protein: CASKDRGSYEQYF.

This clone was seen a few times. The V gene is TRBV6-1, the J gene TRBJ2-7, with D perhaps matching TRBD2 (5 bases). The germline gives CDR1 MNHNS, CDR2 SASEGT. V lost 7 bases and J lost 7, with 20 bases in between. CDR3 length: 14 amino acids. DNA for the CDR3: TGTGCCAGCACCCGCGGGTACGGGTCGGGGGAGCAGTACTTC. It is translated as CASTRGYGSGEQYF.

This clone was detected once. This chain links TRBV18 with TRBJ1-5, with unresolved D. CDR3 size: 14 residues. The germline V gene encodes CDR1 KGHSH and CDR2 LQKENI. V was cut by 6 bases and J by 7 bases, with 16 bases left in between. As DNA, the CDR3 is TGTGCCAGCTCCCCAGAGAACTTTCGGCAGCCCCAGCATTTT. It is translated as CASSPENFRQPQHF.

The chain has TRBV9 and TRBJ2-1, with D maybe TRBD2 (6 bases). V was trimmed by 0 bases and J by 4 bases, leaving 14 bases between them. The germline V gene encodes CDR1 SGDLS and CDR2 YYNGEE. The CDR3 is made up of 16 amino acids. The CDR3 reads CASSVASWEVYNEQFF. CDR3 sequence (DNA): TGTGCCAGCAGCGTAGCTTCGTGGGAGGTTTACAATGAGCAGTTCTTC.

Points on this clone: The conserved closing phenylalanine or tryptophan is absent in this CDR3, likely reflecting a read error. No DNA is shown, since the ends of the CDR3 on it are uncertain; the CDR3 is the one TCRdb lists. The gene calls are TRBV5-5 and TRBJ2-3; the tabulated D call, TRBD1, remains unverified against the DNA. From its first to its last residue, the CDR3 has 8 amino acids. Germline V gene sequence: CDR1 SGHKS, CDR2 YYEKEE (reference sequence). The CDR3 reads CASSSTGI.